The clone carrying this T cell receptor (beta chain) has a handful of counts. The sample originates from a study of T-cell memory formation after mild COVID-19. Each CDR3 protein is one row after TCRdb ran MiXCR on the 5' RACE reads. The table lists under 300,000 distinct CDR3 sequences, roughly a tenth of them singletons, with around 21% in the top ten. V lost 1 base to trimming and J lost 7 bases; unmatched junction nucleotides: 4. The CDR3 runs to 15 residues. The germline CDR1 and CDR2 sequences are LGHNA and YNFKEQ. Sequenced input: PBMCs or a T cell subset sorted from them (not recorded which). This chain joins TRBV4-2 and TRBJ2-3, with 11 bases matching TRBD2. The clonotype was recovered from a man aged 18 to 30 who had mild COVID-19 (a few samples of this study predate the infection). Cell type and time point are not known. The CDR3 reads CASSQGWTSGYTQYF. CDR3 sequence (DNA): TGTGCCAGCAGCCAAGGGTGGACTAGCGGGTATACGCAGTATTTT.